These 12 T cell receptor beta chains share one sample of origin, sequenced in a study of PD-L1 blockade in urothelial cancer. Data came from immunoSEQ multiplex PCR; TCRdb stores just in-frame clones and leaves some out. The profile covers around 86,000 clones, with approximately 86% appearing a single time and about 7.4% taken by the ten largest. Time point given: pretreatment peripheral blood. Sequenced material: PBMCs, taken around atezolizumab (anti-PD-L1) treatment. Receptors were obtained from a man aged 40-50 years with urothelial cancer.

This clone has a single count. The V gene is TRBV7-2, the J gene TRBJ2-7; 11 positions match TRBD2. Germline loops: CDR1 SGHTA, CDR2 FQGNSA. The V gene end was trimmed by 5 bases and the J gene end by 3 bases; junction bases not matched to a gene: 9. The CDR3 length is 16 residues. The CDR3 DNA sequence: TGTGCCAGCAGCACCTACTTAGCGGGAGGGAGCTACGAGCAGTACTTC. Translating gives CASSTYLAGGSYEQYF.

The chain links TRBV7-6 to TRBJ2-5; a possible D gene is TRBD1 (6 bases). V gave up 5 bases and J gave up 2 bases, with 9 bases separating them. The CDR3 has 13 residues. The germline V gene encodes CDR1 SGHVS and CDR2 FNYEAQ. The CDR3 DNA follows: TGTGCCAGCAGCACAGGGATTCAAGAGACCCAGTACTTC. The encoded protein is CASSTGIQETQYF.

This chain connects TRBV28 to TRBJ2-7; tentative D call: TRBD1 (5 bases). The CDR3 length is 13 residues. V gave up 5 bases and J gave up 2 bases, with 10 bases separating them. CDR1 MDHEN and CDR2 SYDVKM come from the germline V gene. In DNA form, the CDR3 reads TGTGCCAGCAGTAAGACAGTCCCCTACGAGCAGTACTTC. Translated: CASSKTVPYEQYF.

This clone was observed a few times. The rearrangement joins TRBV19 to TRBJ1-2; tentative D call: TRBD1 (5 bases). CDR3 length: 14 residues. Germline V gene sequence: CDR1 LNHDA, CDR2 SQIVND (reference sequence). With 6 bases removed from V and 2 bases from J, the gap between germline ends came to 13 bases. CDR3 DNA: TGTGCCAGTAGATCAGGGACTCAGAACTATGGCTACACCTTC. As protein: CASRSGTQNYGYTF.

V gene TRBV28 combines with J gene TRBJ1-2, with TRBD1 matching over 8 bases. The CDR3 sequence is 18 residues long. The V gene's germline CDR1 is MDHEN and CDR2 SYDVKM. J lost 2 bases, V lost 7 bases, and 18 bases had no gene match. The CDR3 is CASNSPWKTGGLNYGYTF. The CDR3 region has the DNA TGTGCCAGCAATTCCCCCTGGAAAACAGGGGGTTTGAACTATGGCTACACCTTC.

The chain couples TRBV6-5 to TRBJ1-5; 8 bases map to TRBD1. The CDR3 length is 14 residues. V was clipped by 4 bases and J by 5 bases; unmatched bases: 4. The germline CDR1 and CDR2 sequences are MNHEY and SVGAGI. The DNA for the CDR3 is TGTGCCAGCAGTTCCCGACAGGGGTATCAGCCCCAGCATTTT. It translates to CASSSRQGYQPQHF.

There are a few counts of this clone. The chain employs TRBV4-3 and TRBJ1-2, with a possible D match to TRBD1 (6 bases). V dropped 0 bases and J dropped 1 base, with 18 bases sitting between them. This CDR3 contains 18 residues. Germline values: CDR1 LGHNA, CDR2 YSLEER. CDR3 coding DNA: TGCGCCAGCAGCCAAGATAGGTCAGGGGATTGGTATAACTATGGCTACACCTTC. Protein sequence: CASSQDRSGDWYNYGYTF.

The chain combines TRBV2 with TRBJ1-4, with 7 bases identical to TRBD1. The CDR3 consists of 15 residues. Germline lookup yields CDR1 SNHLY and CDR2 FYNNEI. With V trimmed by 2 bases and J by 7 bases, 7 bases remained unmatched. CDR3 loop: CASSEFQGESEKLFF. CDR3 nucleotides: TGTGCCAGCAGTGAATTTCAGGGGGAGAGTGAAAAACTGTTTTTT. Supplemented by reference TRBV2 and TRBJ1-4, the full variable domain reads EPEVTQTPSHQVTQMGQEVILRCVPISNHLYFYWYRQILGQKVEFLVSFYNNEISEKSEIFDDQFSVERPDGSNFTLKIRSTKLEDSAMYFCASSEFQGESEKLFFGSGTQLSVL.

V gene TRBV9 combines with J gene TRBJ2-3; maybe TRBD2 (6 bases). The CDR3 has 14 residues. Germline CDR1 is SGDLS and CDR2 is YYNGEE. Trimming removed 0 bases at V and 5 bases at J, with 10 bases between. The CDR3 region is CASSVAGEGDTQYF. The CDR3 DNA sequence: TGTGCCAGCAGCGTAGCGGGAGAAGGAGATACGCAGTATTTT.

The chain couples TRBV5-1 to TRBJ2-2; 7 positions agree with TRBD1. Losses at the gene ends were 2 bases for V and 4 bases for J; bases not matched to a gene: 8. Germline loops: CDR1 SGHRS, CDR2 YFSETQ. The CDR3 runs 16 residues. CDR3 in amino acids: CASSLPGGEGTGELFF. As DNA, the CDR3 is TGCGCCAGCAGCTTACCAGGGGGAGAGGGCACCGGGGAGCTGTTTTTT. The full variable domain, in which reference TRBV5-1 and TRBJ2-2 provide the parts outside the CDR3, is KAGVTQTPRYLIKTRGQQVTLSCSPISGHRSVSWYQQTPGQGLQFLFEYFSETQRNKGNFPGRFSGRQFSNSRSEMNVSTLELGDSALYLCASSLPGGEGTGELFFGEGSRLTVL.

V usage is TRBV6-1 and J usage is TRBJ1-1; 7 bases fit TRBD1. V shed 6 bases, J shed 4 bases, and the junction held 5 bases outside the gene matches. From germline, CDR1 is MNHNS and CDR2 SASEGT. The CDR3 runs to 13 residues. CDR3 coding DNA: TGTGCCAGCAGCAGACAGGGACTCACTGAAGCTTTCTTT. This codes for CASSRQGLTEAFF.

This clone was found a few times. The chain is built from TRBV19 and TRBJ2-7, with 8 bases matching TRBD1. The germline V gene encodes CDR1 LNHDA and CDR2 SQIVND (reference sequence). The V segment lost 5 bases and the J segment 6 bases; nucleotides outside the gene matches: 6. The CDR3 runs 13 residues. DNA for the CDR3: TGTGCCAGTAGTTTGCTTACAGGGGGCGAGCAGTACTTC. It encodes CASSLLTGGEQYF. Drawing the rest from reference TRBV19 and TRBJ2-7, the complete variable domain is DGGITQSPKYLFRKEGQNVTLSCEQNLNHDAMYWYRQDPGQGLRLIYYSQIVNDFQKGDIAEGYSVSREKKESFPLTVTSAQKNPTAFYLCASSLLTGGEQYFGPGTRLTVT.